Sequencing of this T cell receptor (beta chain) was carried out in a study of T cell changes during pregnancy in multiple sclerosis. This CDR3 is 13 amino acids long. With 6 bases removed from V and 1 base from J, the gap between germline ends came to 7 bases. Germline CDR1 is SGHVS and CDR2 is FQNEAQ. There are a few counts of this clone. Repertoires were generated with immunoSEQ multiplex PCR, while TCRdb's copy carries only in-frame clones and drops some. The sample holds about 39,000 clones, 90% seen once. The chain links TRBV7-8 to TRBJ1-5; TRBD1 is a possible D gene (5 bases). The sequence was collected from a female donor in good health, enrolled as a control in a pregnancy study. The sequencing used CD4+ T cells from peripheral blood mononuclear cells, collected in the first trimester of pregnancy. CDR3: CASSGGSNQPQHF. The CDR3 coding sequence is TGTGCCAGCAGTGGGGGGAGCAATCAGCCCCAGCATTTT.